Presented here are 24 T cell receptor beta chains from one specimen sequenced in a study of T cells in Graves' hyperthyroidism and ophthalmopathy (dated by TCRdb to about 2019). Preparation of the library involved multiplex PCR. TCRdb shows the sequencer as Illumina HiSeq 2000. Amplification of TCR beta CDR3 regions was carried out from RNA transcripts. The first round of RT-PCR for the TCR CDR3 was performed with the HTBI primer set and the Qiagen OneStep RT-PCR kit. TCRdb reran the public reads through fastp at Q25 and MiXCR, keeping productive beta chains. Under each unique CDR3 protein, matching rows form one entry showing the most common genes and DNA. This sample lists more than 95,000 distinct CDR3 sequences; about half were detected once. The top ten clones comprise approximately 24% of the sample. Sequenced input: blood. The receptors stem from a man between 35 and 55 years old with Graves' hyperthyroidism.

This clonotype was detected ten times or more. This chain joins TRBV5-6 and TRBJ2-2; D is uncertain. V shed 1 base and J shed 1 base, with 14 bases lying between them. The germline V gene encodes CDR1 SGHDT and CDR2 YYEEEE. The CDR3 runs 17 residues. The CDR3 DNA reads as TGTGCCAGCAGCTTGAGGTACCGATGGGGGAACACCGGGGAGCTGTTTTTT. It translates to CASSLRYRWGNTGELFF.

J is TRBJ2-2 and V is TRBV7-2; 13 bases map to TRBD2. Trimming cost V 0 bases and J 10 bases; bases outside gene matches: 2. Germline lookup yields CDR1 SGHTA and CDR2 FQGNSA. The CDR3 totals 15 residues. The CDR3 DNA reads TGTGCCAGCAGCTTAGCCGGGACTAGCGGGGTGGAGCTGTTTTTT. Translation: CASSLAGTSGVELFF.

A remark on this clonotype: Its ends do not fully match the called genes, so a read error is possible. This chain links TRBV13 with TRBJ2-2; 11 nucleotides align to TRBD2. The CDR3 sequence is 18 residues long. Germline assignment: CDR1 PRHDT and CDR2 FYEKMQ (reference sequence). As DNA, the CDR3 is TGTGCCAGCAGCCCTACAGTTACTAGCGGGAGAAACACCGGGGGGCTGTTTTTT. As protein: CASSPTVTSGRNTGGLFF.

For this clonotype: This may arise from a read error, as a much more abundant clone is one base away. The chain employs TRBV5-6 and TRBJ2-2, with D possibly TRBD1 on 6 matching bases. This CDR3 region has 17 residues. Trimming removed 3 bases from V and 5 bases from J, with 20 bases in between. CDR1 SGHDT and CDR2 YYEEEE come from the germline V gene. The CDR3 DNA follows: TGTGCCAGCAGCTCGACCTTTAGGTCAGGGGAGACCGGGGAGCTGTTTTTT. It translates to CASSSTFRSGETGELFF.

This clonotype has at least ten counts. This rearrangement joins TRBV10-3 to TRBJ1-5, with 7 bases fitting TRBD1. The J segment lost 1 base and the V segment lost 3 bases, leaving 3 bases of the junction unmatched. This CDR3 is built from 15 residues. Germline V CDR1 and CDR2: ENHRY, SYGVKD. Written as DNA, the CDR3 is TGTGCCATCAGTGAAACACAGGGGAGCAATCAGCCCCAGCATTTT. Translating gives CAISETQGSNQPQHF.

This clonotype was recorded at least ten times. This sequence joins TRBV20-1 and TRBJ2-3; no clear D gene. CDR3 length equals 13 residues. V lost 3 bases, J lost 2 bases, and 9 bases lay in between. Per germline, CDR1 DFQATT and CDR2 SNEGSKA (reference sequence). CDR3 region: CSARLRITDTQYF. The CDR3, as DNA: TGCAGTGCTAGGCTGCGGATCACAGATACGCAGTATTTT.

V usage is TRBV29-1 and J usage is TRBJ2-3, with D possibly TRBD1 on 5 matching bases. Per the germline V gene, CDR1 is SQVTM and CDR2 is ANQGSEA. The V end lost 8 bases, the J end lost 6 bases, and 9 bases lay between the germline ends. This CDR3 is 10 amino acids long. CDR3 DNA sequence: TGCAGCTGGCAGGGTGATACGCAGTATTTT. The encoded protein is CSWQGDTQYF.

This clonotype was seen only a few times. The chain employs TRBV20-1 and TRBJ2-3; TRBD1 matches at 9 bases. J lost 3 bases, V lost 3 bases, and 1 base had no gene match. Germline V lookup: CDR1 DFQATT, CDR2 SNEGSKA (reference sequence). The CDR3 is 13 amino acids. The CDR3 bases are TGCAGTGCTAGGGGGACAGGGACAGATACGCAGTATTTT. Translated, it gives CSARGTGTDTQYF.

The rearrangement uses TRBV7-9 and TRBJ2-7, with no clear D. Germline lookup yields CDR1 SEHNR and CDR2 FQNEAQ (reference sequence). The CDR3 is 13 residues long. V dropped 1 base and J dropped 7 bases, with 11 bases sitting between them. The CDR3 DNA is TGTGCCAGCAGCTTAGGGATGGCAGGTGAGCAGTACTTC. Its translation is CASSLGMAGEQYF.

Only one count was recorded for this clonotype. The V call is TRBV5-4, the J call TRBJ2-6; weak D call: TRBD1 (5 bases). V dropped 4 bases and J dropped 0 bases, with 14 bases sitting between them. This CDR3 is 17 amino acids long. Germline V gene data show CDR1 as SGHNT and CDR2 as YYREEE (reference sequence). CDR3 in amino acids: CASSPATVYSGANVLTF. CDR3 nucleotide sequence: TGTGCCAGCAGCCCGGCGACAGTCTACTCTGGGGCCAACGTCCTGACTTTC.

Many counts were recorded for this clonotype. The gene calls are TRBV6-4 and TRBJ2-2, with TRBD1 as a possible D gene (5 bases). Trimming left V 5 bases short and J 4 bases short, with 11 bases between. The CDR3 is 14 residues long. Germline loops: CDR1 MRHNA, CDR2 SNTAGT. CDR3 in DNA: TGTGCCAGCAGTATTAGGGGCAGCACCGGGGAGCTGTTTTTT. This translates into CASSIRGSTGELFF.

This clonotype was observed many times. The rearrangement joins TRBV10-3 to TRBJ2-5; the D gene is possibly TRBD2 (6 bases). CDR3 size: 14 residues. Between the trimmed V and J ends, which lost 3 bases and 1 base, there was a span of 9 bases. Per germline, CDR1 ENHRY and CDR2 SYGVKD. The CDR3 protein is CAISDQTSQETQYF. CDR3 nucleotide sequence: TGTGCCATCAGTGATCAGACTAGCCAAGAGACCCAGTACTTC.

The CDR3 DNA follows: TGTGCCAGCTCACCTCTCGAGGGAGGGGGTTTGTGCTACGAGCAGTACTTC. Amino acid sequence: CASSPLEGGGLCYEQYF. V gene TRBV18 combines with J gene TRBJ2-7; D is perhaps TRBD2 (7 bases). With 3 bases removed from V and 3 bases from J, the gap between germline ends came to 21 bases. Germline CDR1 is KGHSH and CDR2 is LQKENI. The CDR3 contains 17 residues. Full variable domain (missing parts from reference TRBV18 and TRBJ2-7): NAGVMQNPRHLVRRRGQEARLRCSPMKGHSHVYWYRQLPEEGLKFMVYLQKENIIDESGMPKERFSAEFPKEGPSILRIQQVVRGDSAAYFCASSPLEGGGLCYEQYFGPGTRLTVT.

About this clonotype: As the CDR3 is not closed by the conserved phenylalanine or tryptophan, this likely results from a read error. The gene calls are TRBV13 and TRBJ2-7; no reliable D call. V dropped 0 bases and J dropped 4 bases, with 4 bases sitting between them. CDR1 is PRHDT, CDR2 FYEKMQ, per germline (reference sequence). The CDR3 is 12 residues long. The CDR3 sequence: CASSLGGYEQYL. As DNA, the CDR3 is TGTGCCAGCAGCTTAGGCGGGTACGAGCAGTACCTC.

This sequence joins TRBV7-8 and TRBJ2-7, with D unclear. V was shortened by 1 base and J by 10 bases, with 14 bases between the two germline ends. The CDR3 runs 13 residues. The germline V gene has CDR1 SGHVS and CDR2 FQNEAQ. CDR3 region: CASSLGQLSEQYF. The CDR3 DNA reads TGTGCCAGCAGCTTAGGTCAGTTGAGCGAACAGTACTTC.

This sequence joins TRBV19 and TRBJ2-7, with 8 bases fitting TRBD1. The CDR3 spans 12 residues. The trim removed 5 bases at V and 6 bases at J, leaving 3 bases unmatched. Germline V gives CDR1 LNHDA, CDR2 SQIVND (reference sequence). CDR3 DNA sequence: TGTGCCAGTAGTGAGGGACAGGCCGAGCAGTACTTC. The encoded protein is CASSEGQAEQYF.

The gene calls are TRBV2 and TRBJ2-7; TRBD1 agrees at 8 bases. CDR3 length equals 14 residues. Trimming took 5 bases from V and 3 from J; bases not matched to a gene: 6. Germline CDR1 is SNHLY and CDR2 is FYNNEI. The CDR3 coding sequence is TGTGCCAGCAGTCAGTGGACAGGGATCTACGAGCAGTACTTC. It encodes CASSQWTGIYEQYF.

The V call is TRBV7-8, the J call TRBJ2-7; D not resolved. V was pared by 3 bases and J by 0 bases, with 18 bases between. CDR3 size: 17 residues. In germline, CDR1 is SGHVS, CDR2 FQNEAQ. The CDR3 reads CASSFRLMGWSSYEQYF. The CDR3 DNA sequence: TGTGCCAGCAGCTTCCGACTCATGGGCTGGTCCTCCTACGAGCAGTACTTC.

In this sample, this clonotype turned up many times. The chain links TRBV7-3 to TRBJ2-2; D ambiguous. Between the trimmed V and J ends, which lost 7 bases and 0 bases, there was a span of 9 bases. This CDR3 has 14 amino acids. Looked up from germline, CDR1 is SGHTA and CDR2 is FQGTGA. CDR3 amino acids: CASKAAANTGELFF. CDR3 sequence (DNA): TGTGCCAGCAAGGCAGCCGCGAACACCGGGGAGCTGTTTTTT.

This chain links TRBV10-3 with TRBJ1-1; 10 positions agree with TRBD1. CDR3 size: 12 residues. The germline CDR1 and CDR2 sequences are ENHRY and SYGVKD. Trimming took 11 bases from V and 4 from J; bases not matched to a gene: 4. CDR3 amino acids: CASGQGGTEAFF. The DNA of the CDR3 is TGTGCCTCCGGACAGGGGGGCACTGAAGCTTTCTTT.

This clonotype was counted many times. The chain is built from TRBV3-1 and TRBJ1-6, with no clear D. The germline CDR1 and CDR2 sequences are LGHDT and YNNKEL (reference sequence). V was cut by 4 bases and J by 0 bases, with 10 bases left in between. The CDR3 extends over 16 amino acids. The chain's CDR3 is CASSPFGSSYNSPLHF. The CDR3 DNA sequence: TGTGCCAGCAGCCCCTTTGGCAGCTCCTATAATTCACCCCTCCACTTT.

This clonotype was detected only a few times. V usage is TRBV7-6 and J usage is TRBJ1-5, with TRBD1 identical over 8 bases. Per germline, CDR1 SGHVS and CDR2 FNYEAQ. CDR3 length: 16 residues. V lost 6 bases, J lost 9 bases, and 16 bases stayed unmatched. CDR3 in amino acids: CASSSSGDRWQPPQHF. CDR3 in DNA: TGTGCCAGCAGTTCTAGCGGGGACAGGTGGCAACCGCCCCAGCATTTT.

This clonotype was counted many times. The CDR3 sequence: CASSPGQYYNEQFF. CDR3 sequence (DNA): TGTGCCAGCAGCCCTGGACAGTACTACAATGAGCAGTTCTTC. The chain combines TRBV4-2 with TRBJ2-1; maybe TRBD1 (6 bases). The CDR3 consists of 14 residues. V lost 4 bases and J 3 bases, leaving 10 bases between the germline ends. Germline assignment: CDR1 LGHNA and CDR2 YNFKEQ.

This clonotype has at least ten counts. The chain links TRBV12-3 or TRBV12-4 to TRBJ1-1, with 7 bases aligning to TRBD1. The V and J ends lost 7 bases and 11 bases, in that order; junction bases with no gene match: 13. The CDR3 is made up of 13 amino acids. The CDR3 protein is CASILRAGQRAFF. CDR3 DNA sequence: TGTGCCAGCATACTTAGGGCGGGACAGAGGGCTTTCTTT.